Here is one T cell receptor beta chain with its context. This clonotype was counted between two and nine times. What antigen it recognizes has not been identified. Base qualities are missing; no much larger clone stands one base away. The sample is drawn from a study of blood T cells in healthy people across ages (dated by TCRdb to 2015 to 2017). Study-wide context: In model experiments, template switching captured about one uniquely barcoded TCR beta cDNA molecule for every two T cells. The study measured age-related changes in TCR beta repertoire diversity using deep sequencing normalized with unique cDNA molecular identifiers. For two donors (one aged 18 to 30 and one aged 80 or older), the study analyzed two additional independent replicas of 1 million unique cDNA reads from the same blood draw. The donors were split into four age groups: young (average about 16 years), middle-aged (39), aged (more than 55) and long-lived (over 80). Donors of different ages were randomly distributed across sequencing lanes to avoid experimental bias.

Overall study outcomes, separate from this receptor: Compared with the aged group, the long-lived group had more naive CD4+ T cells, fewer expanded clones and increased TCR diversity, suggesting age selection. Bulk unsorted PBMC profiling prevented conclusive comparison of naive and antigen-experienced compartments. Estimates of total diversity from one million sequenced T cells were regarded as lower bounds and underestimates. Because the CMV infection status of the donors was unknown, age-related changes in expanded clonotypes may potentially have been confounded. The percentage of naive T cells measured by flow cytometry correlated strongly with observed TCR beta diversity. Observed TCR beta diversity per million T cells fell roughly linearly with age, and a significant reduction was already apparent by age about 38.

The germline V gene specifies SGHDT as CDR1 and YYEEEE as CDR2. The CDR3 sequence holds 14 residues, the cysteine and phenylalanine included. Only CDR3 DNA is held: 42 bases, read in frame from base 1. Cut back by 4 bases and 13 bases, the V and J ends lie 21 bases apart. The donors were 40 or so Caucasian individuals from Russia, aged 6 to 90 years, who were systemically healthy. Each donor gave ten milliliters of peripheral blood, drawn into EDTA-treated Vacutainer tubes. Ficoll-Paque density-gradient centrifugation was used to isolate PBMCs, with at least 6.5 million per sample. Trizol reagent was used to extract total RNA from the PBMCs, yielding at least 6 micrograms per sample. Naive CD45RAhigh/CD27high T cell percentages were measured by flow cytometry on a PBMC aliquot from every donor. Libraries were prepared through 5' RACE. Data came from an Illumina HiSeq 2500. A second PCR of about 6 to 11 cycles was performed with a sample-barcoded 5' primer and a J-beta primer mix. A template-switch 5' adaptor carrying 12 random nucleotides introduced a unique molecular identifier onto each TCR beta cDNA molecule. Each sample yielded at least 2.5 million CDR3-containing paired-end reads. All of the RNA was converted into first-strand cDNA using the Mint cDNA synthesis kit, with a TRBC-specific oligonucleotide serving as the primer. Following uracil-DNA glycosylase treatment, all cDNA underwent a first 18-cycle PCR with the universal primers M1SS and BC2_uni_R. For the original study's pipeline: For normalization, 1 million high-quality reads, each with a distinct molecular identifier, were randomly selected from each sample. Instead of being binned into consensus sequences, reads with shared molecular identifiers were discarded. MiTCR, set to a Q25 quality threshold and the strictest error-elimination algorithm, was used for CDR3 identification, clonotype clustering and error correction. Lower-bound total TCR beta diversity was estimated with a nonparametric unseen species model using Euler transformation. Through fastp at Q25 and MiXCR, TCRdb rebuilt clones from the public reads, retaining in-frame beta chains. Each record represents a unique CDR3 protein, reported with the most common genes and DNA among its rows. The V and J calls and clone size come from TCRdb's table, not from the authors' own analysis. The sample contains about 1,500,000 distinct CDR3 sequences, 28% of them found a single time. The top ten clonotypes cover roughly 8% of the sample.

The chain uses TRBV5-6 and TRBJ2-4, with the D gene call left open. Sequenced material: blood. This clonotype originated in a woman in her 30s in good health. The CDR3 corresponds to CASSRSHTQESQYF. The sequence in DNA is TGTGCCAGCAGCAGGTCCCACACCCAAGAGTCCCAGTACTTC.